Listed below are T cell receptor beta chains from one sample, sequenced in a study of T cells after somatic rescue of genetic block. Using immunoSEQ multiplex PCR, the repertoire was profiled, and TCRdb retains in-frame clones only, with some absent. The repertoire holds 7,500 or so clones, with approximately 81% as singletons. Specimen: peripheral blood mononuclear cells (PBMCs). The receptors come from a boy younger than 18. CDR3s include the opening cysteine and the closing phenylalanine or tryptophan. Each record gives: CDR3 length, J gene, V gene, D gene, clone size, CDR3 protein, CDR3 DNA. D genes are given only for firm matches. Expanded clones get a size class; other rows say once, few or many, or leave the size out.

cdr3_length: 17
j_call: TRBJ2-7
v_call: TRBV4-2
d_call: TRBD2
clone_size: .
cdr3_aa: CASSLGLAGEIGGEQYF
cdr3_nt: TGTGCCAGCAGCCTCGGACTAGCGGGGGAGATCGGCGGCGAGCAGTACTTC

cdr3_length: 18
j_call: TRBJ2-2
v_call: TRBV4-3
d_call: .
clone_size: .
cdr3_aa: CASSHPRLSSRNTGELFF
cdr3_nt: TGCGCCAGCAGCCACCCGAGGTTGAGCTCCCGCAACACCGGGGAGCTGTTTTTT

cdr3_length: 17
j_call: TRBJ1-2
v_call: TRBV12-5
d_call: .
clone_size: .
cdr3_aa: CASEDFSGAGGHYGYTF
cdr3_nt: TGTGCTAGTGAGGATTTCAGTGGGGCGGGGGGCCACTATGGCTACACCTTC

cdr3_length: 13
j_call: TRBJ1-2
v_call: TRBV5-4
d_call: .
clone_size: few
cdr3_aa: CASSFDQRHGYTF
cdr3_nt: TGTGCCAGCAGCTTTGATCAAAGGCATGGCTACACCTTC

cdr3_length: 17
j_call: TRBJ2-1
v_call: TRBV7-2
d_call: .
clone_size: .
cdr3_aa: CASSLWAGPNSYNEQFF
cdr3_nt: TGTGCCAGCAGCTTATGGGCCGGGCCGAACTCCTACAATGAGCAGTTCTTC

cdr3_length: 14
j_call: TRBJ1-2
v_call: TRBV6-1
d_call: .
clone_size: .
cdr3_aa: CASSEAGSVDGYTF
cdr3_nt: TGTGCCAGCAGTGAAGCGGGATCGGTTGATGGCTACACCTTC

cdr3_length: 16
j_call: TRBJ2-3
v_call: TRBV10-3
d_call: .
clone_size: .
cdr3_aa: CAISESQGGFTDTQYF
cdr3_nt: TGTGCCATCAGTGAGTCACAGGGCGGATTCACAGATACGCAGTATTTT

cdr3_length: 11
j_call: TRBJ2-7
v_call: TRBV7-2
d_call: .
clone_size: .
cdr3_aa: CASSFGSEQYF
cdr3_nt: TGTGCCAGCAGCTTTGGTAGCGAGCAGTACTTC

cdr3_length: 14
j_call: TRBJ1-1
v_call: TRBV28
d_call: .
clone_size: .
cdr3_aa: CASSFGVRGTEAFF
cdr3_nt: TGTGCCAGCAGTTTCGGGGTTAGGGGCACTGAAGCTTTCTTT

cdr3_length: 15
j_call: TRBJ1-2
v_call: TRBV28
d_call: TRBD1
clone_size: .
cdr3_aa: CASSFGTASIYGYTF
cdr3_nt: TGTGCCAGCAGTTTCGGGACAGCCTCCATCTATGGCTACACCTTC